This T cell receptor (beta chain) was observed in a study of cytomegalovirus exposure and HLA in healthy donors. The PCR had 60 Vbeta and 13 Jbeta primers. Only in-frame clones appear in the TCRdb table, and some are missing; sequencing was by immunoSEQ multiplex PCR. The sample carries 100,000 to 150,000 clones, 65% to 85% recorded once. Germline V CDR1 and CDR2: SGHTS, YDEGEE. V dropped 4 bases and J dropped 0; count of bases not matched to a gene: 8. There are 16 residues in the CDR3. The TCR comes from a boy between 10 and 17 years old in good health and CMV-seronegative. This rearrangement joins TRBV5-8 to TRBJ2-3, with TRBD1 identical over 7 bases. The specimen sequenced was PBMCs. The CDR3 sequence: CASSPGQSYSTDTQYF. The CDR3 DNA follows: TGTGCCAGCAGCCCGGGACAGTCTTATAGCACAGATACGCAGTATTTT.